One and the same sample provided the 21 T cell receptor beta chains below, sequenced in a study of cytomegalovirus exposure and HLA in healthy donors. PCR used 60 Vbeta primers and 13 Jbeta primers. Clones were read by immunoSEQ multiplex PCR, and TCRdb kept only the in-frame ones, dropping some. The profile shows fewer than 65,000 clones, 73% of them singletons. The sample consisted of PBMCs. The receptors here all came from a man aged 45-65 years in good health and CMV-seronegative.

This clone has only one observation. V usage is TRBV7-2 and J usage is TRBJ2-2; 8 bases agree with TRBD1. The J segment lost 4 bases and the V segment lost 5 bases, leaving 9 bases of the junction unmatched. CDR1 SGHTA and CDR2 FQGNSA come from the germline V gene. There are 16 residues in the CDR3. The CDR3 coding sequence is TGTGCCAGCAGCCTATGGACAGGGTCCGGCACCGGGGAGCTGTTTTTT. Translated: CASSLWTGSGTGELFF.

The genes are TRBV7-3 and TRBJ2-1, with a tentative D call TRBD2 (5 bases). Germline V gene data show CDR1 as SGHTA and CDR2 as FQGTGA. Trimming shortened V by 2 bases and J by 1 base, and 15 bases separated the two germline ends. This CDR3 region has 17 residues. The CDR3 nucleotides are TGTGCCAGCAGCTTAGGAACGGGGTTAGGGTCCTACAATGAGCAGTTCTTC. Translating gives CASSLGTGLGSYNEQFF.

The chain carries TRBV30 and TRBJ1-6; D remains ambiguous. There are 14 residues in the CDR3. Deletions cut 0 bases from V and 10 bases from J, with 13 bases between. Germline V gives CDR1 GTSNPN, CDR2 SVGIG (reference sequence). The CDR3 sequence: CAWSVNRVESPLHF. The CDR3 DNA is TGTGCCTGGAGTGTAAATCGGGTCGAATCACCCCTCCACTTT.

This clone appeared once. The chain's CDR3 is CASSTQQGFNGYTF. CDR3 DNA: TGTGCCAGCAGCACTCAGCAGGGGTTCAATGGCTACACCTTC. V is TRBV9 and J is TRBJ1-2, with D possibly matching TRBD1 (6 bases). From germline, CDR1 is SGDLS and CDR2 YYNGEE. V was clipped by 4 bases and J by 6 bases, with 16 bases between them. There are 14 residues in the CDR3.

This clone was observed a few times. Within the sample, other DNA sequences also encode this same CDR3. CDR3 region: CASSQGAGGYEQYF. In DNA form, the CDR3 reads TGTGCCAGCAGCCAAGGGGCGGGGGGGTACGAGCAGTACTTC. V and J are TRBV4-2 and TRBJ2-7; 9 bases fit TRBD2. The germline CDR1 and CDR2 sequences are LGHNA and YNFKEQ. The CDR3 covers 14 residues. Unmatched junction bases numbered 2, after V lost 1 base and J lost 4 bases.

The V gene is TRBV11-2, the J gene TRBJ1-5; weak D call: TRBD1 (5 bases). V was trimmed by 4 bases and J by 7 bases, leaving 11 bases between them. CDR1 and CDR2 (germline): SGHAT, FQNNGV. This CDR3 spans 13 amino acids. This CDR3 is CASSSQRGQPQHF. The CDR3 DNA sequence: TGTGCCAGCAGCTCCCAGCGGGGGCAGCCCCAGCATTTT.

This chain links TRBV4-2 with TRBJ2-3, with 12 bases that match TRBD2. CDR1 and CDR2 (germline): LGHNA, YNFKEQ. V shed 4 bases and J 0 bases; nucleotides not matched to a gene: 14. This CDR3 is 20 amino acids long. CDR3 DNA sequence: TGTGCCAGCAGCCCCAAGGAGGCACTAGCGGGGGGCCTAAGCACAGATACGCAGTATTTT. It is translated as CASSPKEALAGGLSTDTQYF.

The chain joins TRBV7-2 to TRBJ2-7; D may be TRBD2 (5 bases). V shed 2 bases and J shed 1 base, with 12 bases lying between them. This CDR3 has 15 residues. CDR1 is SGHTA and CDR2 is FQGNSA in the germline V gene. CDR3 in DNA: TGTGCCAGCAGCTTAAGGCGGGTCAGGTCCTACGAGCAGTACTTC. Translation: CASSLRRVRSYEQYF.

This clone was detected once. The chain recombines TRBV4-1 with TRBJ2-7; D gene uncertain. Germline V gene lookup returns CDR1 MGHRA and CDR2 YSYEKL. Trimming pared 0 bases from V and 2 bases from J, leaving 17 bases between. The CDR3 contains 17 residues. CDR3 coding DNA: TGCGCCAGCAGCCAAGATGTGGAGACCGGCCAGCCCTACGAGCAGTACTTC. Translation: CASSQDVETGQPYEQYF.

This chain links TRBV6-5 with TRBJ1-2; TRBD1 might be the D (5 bases). The V end lost 0 bases, the J end lost 7 bases, and 15 bases lay between the germline ends. The CDR3 extends over 15 amino acids. Germline CDR1 is MNHEY and CDR2 is SVGAGI. The CDR3 loop is CASSYSGGRSAGYTF. The CDR3 nucleotides read TGTGCCAGCAGTTACTCGGGGGGTAGAAGCGCTGGCTACACCTTC.

The gene calls are TRBV4-1 and TRBJ1-6; D may be TRBD1 (6 bases). The CDR3 runs to 18 residues. V dropped 3 bases and J dropped 7 bases, with 22 bases sitting between them. From germline, CDR1 is MGHRA and CDR2 YSYEKL. The CDR3 DNA follows: TGCGCCAGCAGCCATCTAGTCTTGACACAGGGCCCAAATTCACCCCTCCACTTT. It translates to CASSHLVLTQGPNSPLHF.

The rearrangement links TRBV2 to TRBJ1-2, with TRBD1 identical over 7 bases. Germline assignment: CDR1 SNHLY and CDR2 FYNNEI. This CDR3 is 15 amino acids long. Trimming cost V 3 bases and J 7 bases; bases outside gene matches: 11. CDR3 in DNA: TGTGCCAGCAGTGACAGGGGGGGACTAGTGGTTGGCTACACCTTC. It specifies CASSDRGGLVVGYTF.

This clone was recorded a few times. This chain links TRBV9 with TRBJ2-7, with D perhaps TRBD2 (7 bases). The V gene lost 2 bases and the J gene lost 2 bases, with 14 bases spanning the gap. The CDR3 runs 15 residues. From germline, CDR1 is SGDLS and CDR2 YYNGEE. The CDR3 sequence: CASSVGGGSPYEQYF. Written as DNA, the CDR3 is TGTGCCAGCAGCGTGGGGGGGGGCAGTCCCTACGAGCAGTACTTC.

This clone has only one observation. The gene calls are TRBV5-1 and TRBJ1-2, with no clear D. Germline CDR1 SGHRS, CDR2 YFSETQ. V lost 0 bases and J lost 4, with 10 bases in between. The length of the CDR3 is 14 residues. The CDR3: CASSLARGGYGYTF. The CDR3 nucleotides are TGCGCCAGCAGCTTGGCACGGGGTGGCTATGGCTACACCTTC.

V and J are TRBV5-4 and TRBJ2-2, with D possibly being TRBD2 (5 bases). Germline V gives CDR1 SGHNT, CDR2 YYREEE (reference sequence). The CDR3 consists of 13 residues. V shed 7 bases and J shed 5 bases, with 12 bases lying between them. The DNA for the CDR3 is TGTGCCAGCCAAACGGGGAATACCGGGGAGCTGTTTTTT. Protein product: CASQTGNTGELFF.

The chain couples TRBV9 to TRBJ1-6, with TRBD1 matching over 7 bases. Looked up from germline, CDR1 is SGDLS and CDR2 is YYNGEE. The CDR3 is 15 amino acids. J gave up 10 bases and V 0 bases, and 7 bases lay outside the gene matches. Here the CDR3 reads CASSVAGTVESPLHF. CDR3 sequence (DNA): TGTGCCAGCAGCGTAGCTGGGACAGTTGAATCACCCCTCCACTTT.

For this clone: A read error may produce the germline difference seen at one junction end. This sequence joins TRBV7-9 and TRBJ1-3; 7 bases line up with TRBD1. Germline V lookup: CDR1 SEHNR, CDR2 FQNEAQ (reference sequence). The CDR3 length is 17 residues. CDR3 in amino acids: CSSSSGTEILSGNTIYF. The DNA for the CDR3 is TGTTCCAGCAGTTCCGGGACAGAAATCCTCTCTGGAAACACCATATATTTT.

The gene calls are TRBV15 and TRBJ1-1; D not certain. The CDR3 consists of 14 residues. The ends were cut back, 3 bases at V and 3 bases at J, with 11 bases in the middle. Germline CDR1 is LNHNV and CDR2 is YYDKDF (reference sequence). In nucleotides, the CDR3 is TGTGCCACCAGCAGGGGCCAGGTGTACACTGAAGCTTTCTTT. Protein: CATSRGQVYTEAFF.

The chain couples TRBV29-1 to TRBJ1-2, with D unresolved. Germline V gene data show CDR1 as SQVTM and CDR2 as ANQGSEA. The CDR3 has 14 amino acids. Trimming took 7 bases from V and 0 from J, leaving 15 bases between them. CDR3 in amino acids: CSGKSGETNYGYTF. As DNA, the CDR3 is TGCAGCGGGAAGTCGGGAGAAACTAACTATGGCTACACCTTC.

This clone was detected only a few times. The chain couples TRBV10-3 to TRBJ2-3; TRBD2 aligns across 10 bases. Germline CDR1 ENHRY, CDR2 SYGVKD. This CDR3 contains 17 residues. J was trimmed by 5 bases and V by 4 bases; bases with no gene match: 12. The CDR3 DNA reads as TGTGCCATCAGTGGCCCGCGGAGCGGGGGGGCTGGAGATACGCAGTATTTT. It is translated as CAISGPRSGGAGDTQYF.

V and J are TRBV29-1 and TRBJ2-2, with 11 bases matching TRBD2. The CDR3 sequence is 16 residues long. The junction had 11 bases not matched to a gene; V was cut back by 4 bases and J by 7 bases. Germline V gives CDR1 SQVTM, CDR2 ANQGSEA. CDR3 region: CSVGGGLAGGGGELFF. CDR3 in DNA: TGCAGCGTTGGAGGCGGTCTAGCGGGGGGCGGCGGGGAGCTGTTTTTT.